Listed below are T cell receptor beta chains from one sample, sequenced in a study of cytomegalovirus exposure and HLA in healthy donors. Only in-frame clones appear in the TCRdb table, and some are missing; sequencing was by immunoSEQ multiplex PCR. The sample has some 150,000 clones, roughly 9.6% seen once. Sequenced material: PBMCs. These receptors originate from a woman in her thirties or forties in good health and CMV-seropositive. Each CDR3 is given with its conserved first and last residue. D genes are given only for firm matches. The size entry is marked missing in some rows and otherwise reads once, few, many or a size class.

d_gene | abundance | j_gene | v_gene | CDR3nt | CDR3aa
NA | NA | TRBJ1-5 | TRBV6-6 | TGTGCCAGCAGACAGGACGGTTCCTATAGCAATCAGCCCCAGCATTTT | CASRQDGSYSNQPQHF
TRBD2 | NA | TRBJ2-5 | TRBV5-4 | TGTGCCAGCAGCTCGGGACTACGGGAGACCCAGTACTTC | CASSSGLRETQYF
TRBD1 | NA | TRBJ2-1 | TRBV10-1 | TGCGCCAGCAACCCACAGGGGGCCAGCGAGCAATTCTTC | CASNPQGASEQFF
TRBD2 | NA | TRBJ2-5 | TRBV5-4 | TGTGCCGAAACTACCATCGGGGGGGAAGAGACCCAGTACTTC | CAETTIGGEETQYF
TRBD1 | NA | TRBJ2-1 | TRBV27 | TGTGCCAGCAGTTCGTCCCCGGACAGGGGGGACTACAATGAGCAGTTCTTC | CASSSSPDRGDYNEQFF
TRBD1 | NA | TRBJ1-4 | TRBV5-1 | TGCGCCAGCAGCTTAAGGGACAGTGGGGAAGGGAAACTGTTTTTT | CASSLRDSGEGKLFF
NA | few | TRBJ2-7 | TRBV10-3 | TGTGCCATCGGGGCAGCAGACTACGAGCAGTACTTC | CAIGAADYEQYF
TRBD1 | NA | TRBJ2-7 | TRBV11-2 | TGTGCCAGCAGCCCAGGGGGAAGGGCCGAGCAGTACTTC | CASSPGGRAEQYF
NA | NA | TRBJ2-5 | TRBV20-1 | TGCAGTGCTAGAGATGGGAGTCCCCAGTACTTC | CSARDGSPQYF
TRBD2 | NA | TRBJ2-5 | TRBV14 | TGTGCCAGCAGCCAAGAACTTCTCGGGACTAGCGGGGGGGAGACCCAGTACTTC | CASSQELLGTSGGETQYF
TRBD1 | few | TRBJ2-5 | TRBV28 | TGTGCCAGCAGTTTATGGGGGACAGGGGAGACCCAGTACTTC | CASSLWGTGETQYF
NA | NA | TRBJ2-2 | TRBV5-4 | TGTGCCAGCAGCTTGTATGGAGCGAACACCGGGGAGCTGTTTTTT | CASSLYGANTGELFF
TRBD1 | NA | TRBJ1-6 | TRBV9 | TGTGCCAGCAGCCCAGGGACAGATAGTTTCTCCTATAATTCACCCCTCCACTTT | CASSPGTDSFSYNSPLHF
TRBD1 | NA | TRBJ1-1 | TRBV6-1 | TGTGCCAGCAGTGAAAGAGGGGTAGACAGGGGATCTGAAGCTTTCTTT | CASSERGVDRGSEAFF
NA | NA | TRBJ2-5 | TRBV5-1 | TGCGCCAGCAGCCCGGACGTCAGGGGAGAGACCCAGTACTTC | CASSPDVRGETQYF
NA | NA | TRBJ2-5 | TRBV21-1 | TGTGCCAGCAGCAAAGACATAAGAAGGGACACCCAGTACCAAGAGACCCAGTACTTC | CASSKDIRRDTQYQETQYF
NA | NA | TRBJ1-5 | TRBV19 | TGTGCCAGTAGTTCGATTAGAATCTTGAACAATCAGCCCCAGCATTTT | CASSSIRILNNQPQHF
NA | few | TRBJ2-7 | TRBV18 | TGTGCCAGCTCTCGCGGGACTTCTCCCTACGAGCAGTACTTC | CASSRGTSPYEQYF
TRBD1 | few | TRBJ2-3 | TRBV5-1 | TGCGTCAGCAGATTGAGGACAGGGGGCATGTCAGATACGCAGTATTTT | CVSRLRTGGMSDTQYF
NA | few | TRBJ1-1 | TRBV6-1 | TGTGCCAGCAGTCGTACCGAGCGCACTGAAGCTTTCTTT | CASSRTERTEAFF
TRBD1 | few | TRBJ1-5 | TRBV2 | TGTGCCAGCAGTCGACAGGGTGGCAATCAGCCCCAGCATTTT | CASSRQGGNQPQHF
NA | few | TRBJ1-4 | TRBV6-6 | TGTGCCAGCGGGTTGGGGCGGCCTAATGAAAAACTGTTTTTT | CASGLGRPNEKLFF
TRBD2 | few | TRBJ2-2 | TRBV19 | TGTGCCAGTAGCGGGACTAGCGGGGGGGCAGTCGGGGAGCTGTTTTTT | CASSGTSGGAVGELFF
NA | NA | TRBJ1-2 | TRBV5-4 | TGTGCCAGCAGCGGGCGGGGGCTGGGCTATGGCTACACCTTC | CASSGRGLGYGYTF
NA | few | TRBJ1-5 | TRBV5-8 | TGTGCCAGCAGCTTGGCCGACAGGCAGGGCAATCAGCCCCAGCATTTT | CASSLADRQGNQPQHF
NA | few | TRBJ2-7 | TRBV7-2 | TGTGCCAGCAGCTTAGTAACGGGGGACTCCTACGAGCAGTACTTC | CASSLVTGDSYEQYF
NA | NA | TRBJ1-6 | TRBV5-1 | TGCGCCAGCAGCTTGGAAGGGAGGGGGAATTCACCCCTCCACTTT | CASSLEGRGNSPLHF
NA | few | TRBJ2-6 | TRBV11-2 | TGTGCCAGCAGCTCCCGCCTCGGGTCTGGGGCCAACGTCCTGACTTTC | CASSSRLGSGANVLTF
NA | NA | TRBJ1-4 | TRBV5-4 | TGTGCCAGCAGCTTGCAGGACAGCACTAATGAAAAACTGTTTTTT | CASSLQDSTNEKLFF
NA | NA | TRBJ1-6 | TRBV6-4 | TGTGCCAGCAGTGAACAAAGAAATTCACCCCTCCACTTT | CASSEQRNSPLHF
TRBD1 | NA | TRBJ2-5 | TRBV5-4 | TGTGCCAGCAGCTCCCCGGGACAGGGTTTCGAGGAGACCCAGTACTTC | CASSSPGQGFEETQYF
TRBD1 | few | TRBJ1-6 | TRBV6-6 | TGTGCCAGCAGCAAGACAGGGCTAAATAATTCACCCCTCCACTTT | CASSKTGLNNSPLHF